This TCR beta chain was sequenced during a study of shared clonotypes between healthy human individuals. Study-level points and caveats: Tissues were not sampled, only blood, and their repertoires likely differ. When compared with the clonotypes that were shared by all four sorted-subset donors, the non-shared clonotypes turned out to have lower generation probabilities.

Germline V gene sequence: CDR1 MNHNS, CDR2 SASEGT. The CDR3 has 15 residues. J lost 5 bases, V lost 5 bases, and 9 bases had no gene match. To note about this clone: Antigen unknown.

Genomic DNA from each subset was divided evenly over several immunoSEQ plates. Around 30,000 T cell genomes (approximately 0.2 ug DNA) went into each sorted-subset replicate. Generated by immunoSEQ multiplex PCR, the TCRdb table keeps only in-frame clones and is missing some. Of about a million clones listed, about three quarters were seen once; the top ten hold 1.4%. This receptor was identified in a man younger than 35 in good health. Sequencing was carried out using memory CD4+ T cells sorted from blood. The subset denotes: CD45RA-negative fraction. The chain couples TRBV6-1 to TRBJ2-5; 9 bases are a match to TRBD1. CDR3 bases: TGTGCCAGCAGTTTTTGGGACAGGGCTCGGGAGACCCAGTACTTC. This codes for CASSFWDRARETQYF.